This TCR beta chain was identified during a study of T-cell reconstitution after alpha-beta-depleted transplantation in children. Study-wide results and limits: The high TCRbeta diversity at day 60 in some patients came from surviving recipient T cells and thymic progenitors. One year after transplant, T-cell counts and diversity came mostly from newly produced T cells. About two months after transplant, alpha-beta T cells reportedly came from several hundred expanded graft clones.

As for this clonotype: Its antigen remains unknown.

The trim removed 6 bases at V and 4 bases at J, leaving 4 bases unmatched. The germline V gene encodes CDR1 SQVTM and CDR2 ANQGSEA. The CDR3 covers 12 residues. Library preparation (for TCRbeta) was performed with unique molecular identifiers. One entry per CDR3 protein results from TCRdb running MiXCR on the PCR reads. The sample lists 500,000 to 750,000 distinct CDR3 sequences; over 10% were seen once. Sequences were derived from PBMCs, mostly from graft donor cells, sampled 360 days after TCRalphabeta/CD19-depleted stem cell transplant. The chain joins TRBV29-1 to TRBJ1-1; 8 bases agree with TRBD1. The sequence came from a male patient between 5 and 17 years old who had a stem cell transplant for acute myeloid leukemia, so the T cells may come from the graft donor. CDR3 coding DNA: TGCAGCGTGAGGACAGGGACCACTGAAGCTTTCTTT. This encodes CSVRTGTTEAFF.